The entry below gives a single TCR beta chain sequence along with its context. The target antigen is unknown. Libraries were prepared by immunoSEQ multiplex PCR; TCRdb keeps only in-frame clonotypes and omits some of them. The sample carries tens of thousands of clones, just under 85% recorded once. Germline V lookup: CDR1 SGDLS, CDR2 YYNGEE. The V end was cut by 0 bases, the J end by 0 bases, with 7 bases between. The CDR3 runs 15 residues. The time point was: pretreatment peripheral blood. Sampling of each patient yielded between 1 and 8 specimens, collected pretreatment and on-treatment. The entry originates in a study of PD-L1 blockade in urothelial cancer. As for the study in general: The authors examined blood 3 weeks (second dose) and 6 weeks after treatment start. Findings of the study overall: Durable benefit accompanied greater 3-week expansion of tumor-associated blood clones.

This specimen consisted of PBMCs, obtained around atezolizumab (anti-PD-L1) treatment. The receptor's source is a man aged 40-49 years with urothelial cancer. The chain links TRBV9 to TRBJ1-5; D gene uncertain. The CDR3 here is CASSVDGYSNQPQHF. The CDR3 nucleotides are TGTGCCAGCAGCGTAGACGGTTATAGCAATCAGCCCCAGCATTTT.